Presented here are 30 T cell receptor beta chains from one specimen sequenced in a study of blood T cell repertoires in COVID-19. The protocol was immunoSEQ multiplex PCR, while the TCRdb copy is restricted to in-frame clones and leaves out a portion. Of 390,000 or so clones listed, nearly 90% are singletons. The specimen sequenced was peripheral blood. The receptors come from a man younger than 35 with active or convalescent COVID-19.

V gene TRBV11-3 combines with J gene TRBJ1-1; weak D call: TRBD1 (5 bases). V was cut by 4 bases and J by 0 bases, with 6 bases left in between. The CDR3 is 13 amino acids. From germline, CDR1 is SGHNT and CDR2 YENEEA. CDR3 sequence (DNA): TGTGCCAGCAGCTCACAGGTGAACACTGAAGCTTTCTTT. Translated: CASSSQVNTEAFF.

The V and J genes are TRBV7-9 and TRBJ1-1; 11 bases are a match to TRBD1. There are 15 residues in the CDR3. Germline trimming cut 0 bases from V and 8 bases from J; bases unmatched to any gene: 5. Germline assignment: CDR1 SEHNR and CDR2 FQNEAQ (reference sequence). CDR3 loop: CASSLARTGGAEAFF. The CDR3, as DNA: TGTGCCAGCAGCTTAGCTCGGACAGGGGGCGCCGAAGCTTTCTTT.

This clone was detected only once. The chain employs TRBV7-2 and TRBJ2-1; D is unresolved. V lost 7 bases and J lost 1, with 17 bases in between. The length of the CDR3 is 16 residues. Germline V lookup: CDR1 SGHTA, CDR2 FQGNSA. The DNA for the CDR3 is TGTGCCAGCAATCCCGAACCCGAGGTATCCTACAATGAGCAGTTCTTC. Translated: CASNPEPEVSYNEQFF.

V usage is TRBV7-3 and J usage is TRBJ2-7; tentative D call: TRBD1 (6 bases). Germline CDR1 reads SGHTA; CDR2 reads FQGTGA. The CDR3 runs 14 residues. V lost 1 base and J lost 7, with 14 bases in between. CDR3 in DNA: TGTGCCAGCAGCTTAATAGCAGGGGCCGGTGAGCAGTACTTC. Translation: CASSLIAGAGEQYF. Complete variable domain (other parts from reference TRBV7-3 and TRBJ2-7): GAGVSQTPSNKVTEKGKYVELRCDPISGHTALYWYRQSLGQGPEFLIYFQGTGAADDSGLPNDRFFAVRPEGSVSTLKIQRTERGDSAVYLCASSLIAGAGEQYFGPGTRLTVT.

The V and J genes are TRBV19 and TRBJ2-3, with D possibly being TRBD2 (6 bases). The germline gives CDR1 LNHDA, CDR2 SQIVND (reference sequence). The CDR3 has 15 amino acids. Deletions cut 3 bases from V and 2 bases from J, with 12 bases between. This CDR3 reads CASSIPGGNTDTQYF. The CDR3 DNA follows: TGTGCCAGTAGTATTCCTGGGGGGAACACAGATACGCAGTATTTT.

This chain uses TRBV5-4 with TRBJ1-4, with 7 bases fitting TRBD1. The V gene's germline CDR1 is SGHNT and CDR2 YYREEE (reference sequence). V shed 3 bases, J shed 5 bases, and the junction held 7 bases outside the gene matches. This CDR3 region has 15 residues. CDR3 loop: CASSYQGGNNEKLFF. CDR3 nucleotides: TGTGCCAGCAGCTACCAAGGGGGCAACAATGAAAAACTGTTTTTT.

The chain couples TRBV5-1 to TRBJ2-7; 10 positions agree with TRBD1. CDR3 length: 18 residues. Germline V lookup: CDR1 SGHRS, CDR2 YFSETQ. Trimming at V came to 0 bases and at J to 4 bases, leaving 13 bases not matched to a gene. In DNA form, the CDR3 reads TGCGCCAGCAGCTTGGCCCCCGGGACAGGGGAGCGTCGGTACGAGCAGTACTTC. It translates to CASSLAPGTGERRYEQYF.

The chain is built from TRBV11-2 and TRBJ2-5, with D unclear. The CDR3 has 14 residues. Germline CDR1 SGHAT, CDR2 FQNNGV. Trimming took 4 bases from V and 5 from J, leaving 14 bases between them. CDR3 nucleotide sequence: TGTGCCAGCAGCTGGAGCCGGTACGCGGAGACCCAGTACTTC. Translated: CASSWSRYAETQYF.

This chain connects TRBV10-3 to TRBJ2-7; D gene unclear. The germline V gene has CDR1 ENHRY and CDR2 SYGVKD. Trimming left V 5 bases short and J 0 bases short, with 11 bases between. This CDR3 comprises 14 residues. The CDR3 protein is CAISTVSSSYEQYF. CDR3 bases: TGTGCCATCAGTACTGTTAGTAGCTCCTACGAGCAGTACTTC.

The chain joins TRBV2 to TRBJ1-2, with 9 bases fitting TRBD1. Trimming cost V 6 bases and J 4 bases; bases outside gene matches: 3. Looked up from germline, CDR1 is SNHLY and CDR2 is FYNNEI. The CDR3 is made up of 13 amino acids. DNA for the CDR3: TGTGCCAGCAGCACAGGGGGCCCCTATGGCTACACCTTC. Protein product: CASSTGGPYGYTF.

The chain joins TRBV6-5 to TRBJ1-6; 8 positions match TRBD1. V shed 10 bases and J 3 bases; nucleotides not matched to a gene: 8. Germline loops: CDR1 MNHEY, CDR2 SVGAGI. The CDR3 extends over 15 amino acids. The CDR3 sequence: CATSDREGYNSPLHF. In DNA, the CDR3 is TGTGCCACCTCGGACAGGGAAGGCTATAATTCACCCCTCCACTTT.

The V call is TRBV9, the J call TRBJ2-7, with 10 bases aligning to TRBD2. The CDR3 is made up of 15 amino acids. Trimming took 3 bases from V and 2 from J; bases not matched to a gene: 5. CDR1 SGDLS and CDR2 YYNGEE come from the germline V gene. CDR3 sequence (DNA): TGTGCCAGCAGCGCCGGAGCGGGGGGGCCCTACGAGCAGTACTTC. This codes for CASSAGAGGPYEQYF.

The V call is TRBV5-4, the J call TRBJ1-1; TRBD1 matches at 8 bases. The CDR3 runs to 18 residues. Trimming cost V 4 bases and J 0 bases; bases outside gene matches: 14. Germline CDR1 SGHNT, CDR2 YYREEE (reference sequence). The chain's CDR3 is CASSTYRSRTGMNTEAFF. CDR3 coding DNA: TGTGCCAGCAGCACGTACCGGAGTCGGACAGGGATGAACACTGAAGCTTTCTTT.

A word on this clone: Other DNA sequences of this sample code for an identical CDR3. This chain joins TRBV7-3 and TRBJ1-1; possible D gene TRBD1, 6 bases. The CDR3 spans 15 residues. The ends were cut back, 5 bases at V and 1 base at J, with 14 bases in the middle. The germline gives CDR1 SGHTA, CDR2 FQGTGA. CDR3 sequence reads: CASSLTTGGNTEAFF. In DNA, the CDR3 is TGTGCCAGCAGCCTTACGACAGGCGGGAACACTGAAGCTTTCTTT.

The chain couples TRBV27 to TRBJ1-6, with 9 bases identical to TRBD1. Germline V lookup: CDR1 MNHEY, CDR2 SMNVEV (reference sequence). This CDR3 is 18 amino acids long. Unmatched junction bases numbered 16, after V lost 6 bases and J lost 7 bases. The CDR3 sequence: CASSLGTGLDAGNSPLHF. Written as DNA, the CDR3 is TGTGCCAGCAGCTTAGGGACAGGGTTGGACGCAGGGAATTCACCCCTCCACTTT.

The CDR3 is CASSQEASGRNEQFF. The CDR3 coding sequence is TGCGCCAGCAGCCAAGAGGCTAGCGGGAGGAATGAGCAGTTCTTC. The V and J genes are TRBV4-3 and TRBJ2-1; 11 positions match TRBD2. Per the germline V gene, CDR1 is LGHNA and CDR2 is YSLEER. The CDR3 loop spans 15 amino acids. V was pared by 0 bases and J by 7 bases, with 2 bases of the junction left unmatched.

V and J are TRBV18 and TRBJ2-1; D possibly corresponds to TRBD2 (6 bases). Between the trimmed V and J ends, which lost 5 bases and 0 bases, there was a span of 11 bases. The CDR3 sequence is 15 residues long. Germline V lookup: CDR1 KGHSH, CDR2 LQKENI. The CDR3 DNA is TGTGCCAGCTCAGGAGGGTATAGCTCCTACAATGAGCAGTTCTTC. It encodes CASSGGYSSYNEQFF.

The V call is TRBV5-6, the J call TRBJ2-5; the match to TRBD1 covers 9 bases. The CDR3 spans 11 residues. CDR1 is SGHDT, CDR2 YYEEEE, per germline. V was pared by 4 bases and J by 13 bases, with 5 bases of the junction left unmatched. CDR3 amino acids: CASSGGTGSYF. In DNA form, the CDR3 reads TGTGCCAGCAGCGGAGGGACAGGGTCGTACTTC. Supplemented by reference TRBV5-6 and TRBJ2-5, the full variable domain reads DAGVTQSPTHLIKTRGQQVTLRCSPKSGHDTVSWYQQALGQGPQFIFQYYEEEERQRGNFPDRFSGHQFPNYSSELNVNALLLGDSALYLCASSGGTGSYFGPGTRLLVL.

On this clone itself: One end of the junction does not line up with germline, which may come from a read error. The CDR3 here is CASSLGQGGNYGYTF. Written as DNA, the CDR3 is TGTGCCAGCAGTCTTGGACAGGGGGGTAACTATGGTTACACCTTC. The chain recombines TRBV6-6 with TRBJ1-2; 10 bases fit TRBD1. Germline V gene data show CDR1 as MNHNY and CDR2 as SVGAGI (reference sequence). The CDR3 is 15 amino acids.

V is TRBV24-1 and J is TRBJ2-7; no definite D call. In germline, CDR1 is KGHDR, CDR2 SFDVKD. The CDR3 covers 18 residues. Deletions cut 5 bases from V and 2 bases from J, with 24 bases between. The CDR3 region has the DNA TGTGCCACCAGTGCCGAAAGCCCCTGGGCCGACGTACCCTACGAGCAGTACTTC. It is translated as CATSAESPWADVPYEQYF.

As for this clone: Its ends do not fully match the called genes, so a read error is possible. V and J are TRBV3-1 (or the pseudogene TRBV3-2) and TRBJ2-5, with 8 bases lining up with TRBD2. Germline V CDR1 and CDR2: LGHDT, YNNKEL (reference sequence). The CDR3 is 17 amino acids. This chain's CDR3 is CASSQETQRGNQETQYF. As DNA, the CDR3 is TGTGCCAGCAGCCAAGAGACCCAGCGGGGGAACCAGGAGACCCAGTACTTC.

The table lists this clone with a count of one. The chain combines TRBV5-1 with TRBJ1-3, with a possible D match to TRBD1 (6 bases). The V end lost 0 bases, the J end lost 0 bases, and 13 bases lay between the germline ends. The CDR3 covers 17 residues. Germline lookup yields CDR1 SGHRS and CDR2 YFSETQ. The CDR3: CASSLEQGPPSGNTIYF. CDR3 DNA sequence: TGCGCCAGCAGCTTGGAGCAGGGGCCTCCCTCTGGAAACACCATATATTTT.

The rearrangement uses TRBV6-5 and TRBJ2-7; tentatively, D is TRBD2 (6 bases). This CDR3 comprises 15 residues. V was shortened by 6 bases and J by 7 bases, with 22 bases between the two germline ends. Per germline, CDR1 MNHEY and CDR2 SVGAGI. Here the CDR3 DNA reads TGTGCCAGCAGCTACGGAGGGCCCTCGTACTTTGAGCAGTACTTC. This codes for CASSYGGPSYFEQYF.

The chain joins TRBV6-5 to TRBJ2-1; D possibly corresponds to TRBD2 (7 bases). There are 14 residues in the CDR3. V gave up 6 bases and J gave up 5 bases, with 14 bases separating them. The germline CDR1 and CDR2 sequences are MNHEY and SVGAGI. For the CDR3, the DNA is TGTGCCAGCAGGAGAAAGGGGGGGCACAATGAGCAGTTCTTC. This gives the protein CASRRKGGHNEQFF.

Points on this clone: Distinct nucleotide sequences in the sample also encode this CDR3. This chain uses TRBV27 with TRBJ1-6; D is possibly TRBD1 (5 bases). Trimming left V 3 bases short and J 7 bases short, with 10 bases between. Germline CDR1 and CDR2: MNHEY and SMNVEV (reference sequence). The CDR3 totals 14 residues. The DNA of the CDR3 is TGTGCCAGCAGTTTCGGGCAGGGCAATTCACCCCTCCACTTT. It encodes CASSFGQGNSPLHF.

This clone has just one count. The chain couples TRBV20-1 to TRBJ1-2; D perhaps matches TRBD1 (5 bases). Germline CDR1 reads DFQATT; CDR2 reads SNEGSKA (reference sequence). Trimming removed 3 bases from V and 1 base from J, with 12 bases in between. CDR3 size: 14 residues. The CDR3 reads CSASTAGINYGYTF. For the CDR3, the DNA is TGCAGTGCTAGTACAGCAGGGATTAACTATGGCTACACCTTC.

This clone was found once. The V call is TRBV19, the J call TRBJ2-5; perhaps TRBD2 as D (5 bases). CDR3 length: 13 amino acids. Trimming left V 5 bases short and J 5 bases short, with 12 bases between. Germline V gene data show CDR1 as LNHDA and CDR2 as SQIVND (reference sequence). This CDR3 reads CASSLQREETQYF. The CDR3 nucleotides are TGTGCCAGTAGTTTGCAAAGGGAGGAGACCCAGTACTTC.

J is TRBJ2-1 and V is TRBV15; the D is unclear. The CDR3 is made up of 13 amino acids. V was trimmed by 3 bases and J by 2 bases, leaving 5 bases between them. Germline assignment: CDR1 LNHNV and CDR2 YYDKDF (reference sequence). CDR3 sequence (DNA): TGTGCCACCAGCAGGGGCCCCTACAATGAGCAGTTCTTC. This codes for CATSRGPYNEQFF. Drawing the rest from reference TRBV15 and TRBJ2-1, the complete variable domain is DAMVIQNPRYQVTQFGKPVTLSCSQTLNHNVMYWYQQKSSQAPKLLFHYYDKDFNNEADTPDNFQSRRPNTSFCFLDIRSPGLGDTAMYLCATSRGPYNEQFFGPGTRLTVL.

This clone appeared a single time. The rearrangement links TRBV27 to TRBJ2-2, with D perhaps matching TRBD2 (6 bases). CDR3 size: 16 residues. The germline V and J ends were trimmed by 5 bases and 0 bases, with 13 bases remaining between them. Per germline, CDR1 MNHEY and CDR2 SMNVEV (reference sequence). The CDR3 spells CASSPGTFANTGELFF. The CDR3 DNA reads as TGTGCCAGCAGTCCGGGGACTTTCGCGAACACCGGGGAGCTGTTTTTT.

In its sample, this clone was seen a few times. The chain uses TRBV12-3 or TRBV12-4 and TRBJ1-2, with 7 nucleotides matching TRBD1. Trimming cost V 5 bases and J 5 bases; bases outside gene matches: 5. There are 13 residues in the CDR3. CDR3 loop: CASSDRVGYGYTF. In DNA form, the CDR3 reads TGTGCCAGCAGTGACAGGGTCGGGTATGGCTACACCTTC.